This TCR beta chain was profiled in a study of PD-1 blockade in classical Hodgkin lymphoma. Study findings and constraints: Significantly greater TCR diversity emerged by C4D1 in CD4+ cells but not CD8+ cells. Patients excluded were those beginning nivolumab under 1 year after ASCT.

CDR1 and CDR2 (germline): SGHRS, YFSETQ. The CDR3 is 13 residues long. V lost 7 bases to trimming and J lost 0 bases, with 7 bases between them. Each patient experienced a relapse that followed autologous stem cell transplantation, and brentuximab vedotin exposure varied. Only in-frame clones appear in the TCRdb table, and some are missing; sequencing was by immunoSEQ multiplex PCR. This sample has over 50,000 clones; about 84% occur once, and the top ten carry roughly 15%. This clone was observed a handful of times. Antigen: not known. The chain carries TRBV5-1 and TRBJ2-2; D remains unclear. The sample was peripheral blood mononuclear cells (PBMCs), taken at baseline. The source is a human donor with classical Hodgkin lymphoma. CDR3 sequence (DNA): TGCGCCAGCGGCAGACCGAACACCGGGGAGCTGTTTTTT. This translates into CASGRPNTGELFF.